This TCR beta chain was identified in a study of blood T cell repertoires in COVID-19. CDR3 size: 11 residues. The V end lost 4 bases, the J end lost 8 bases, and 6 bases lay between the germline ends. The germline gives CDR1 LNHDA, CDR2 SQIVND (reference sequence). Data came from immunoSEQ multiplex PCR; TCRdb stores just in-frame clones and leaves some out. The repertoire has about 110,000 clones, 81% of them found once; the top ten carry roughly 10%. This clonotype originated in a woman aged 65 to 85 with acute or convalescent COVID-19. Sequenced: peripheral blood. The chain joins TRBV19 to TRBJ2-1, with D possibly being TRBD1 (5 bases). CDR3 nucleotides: TGTGCCAGTAGTAGGGGCCATGAGCAGTTCTTC. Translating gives CASSRGHEQFF.